The 5 T cell receptor beta chains below were found in one sample sequenced in a study of neoadjuvant anti-PD-1 for oral cavity cancer. This table comes from immunoSEQ multiplex PCR, and its TCRdb copy is limited to in-frame clones, with some not included. This sample carries 60,000 to 75,000 clones, approximately 82% of them seen once, and the ten largest clones take 3.4%. The sample in question was PBMCs, obtained before nivolumab (anti-PD-1) treatment. All receptors derive from a person aged 40 to 85 with oral cavity squamous cell carcinoma.

This chain joins TRBV7-6 and TRBJ2-2, with TRBD2 matching 7 bases. V lost 3 bases to trimming and J lost 0 bases; unmatched junction nucleotides: 4. Looked up from germline, CDR1 is SGHVS and CDR2 is FNYEAQ. This CDR3 comprises 16 residues. The chain's CDR3 is CASSLFAGANTGELFF. The CDR3 region has the DNA TGTGCCAGCAGCTTGTTCGCGGGAGCGAACACCGGGGAGCTGTTTTTT. Supplemented by reference TRBV7-6 and TRBJ2-2, the full variable domain reads GAGVSQSPRYKVTKRGQDVALRCDPISGHVSLYWYRQALGQGPEFLTYFNYEAQQDKSGLPNDRFSAERPEGSISTLTIQRTEQRDSAMYRCASSLFAGANTGELFFGEGSRLTVL.

This chain links TRBV5-1 with TRBJ1-1; D is undetermined. The CDR3 is 14 amino acids. Trimming took 0 bases from V and 1 from J, leaving 7 bases between them. Germline CDR1 reads SGHRS; CDR2 reads YFSETQ. The CDR3 spells CASSLEVRNTEAFF. CDR3 bases: TGCGCCAGCAGCTTGGAGGTCAGGAACACTGAAGCTTTCTTT.

The rearrangement links TRBV5-1 to TRBJ2-7, with D perhaps matching TRBD1 or TRBD2 (7 bases each). The germline gives CDR1 SGHRS, CDR2 YFSETQ. Trimming shortened V by 6 bases and J by 4 bases, and 17 bases separated the two germline ends. The CDR3 runs to 14 residues. The CDR3 reads CASTDREGRYEQYF. The CDR3 region has the DNA TGCGCCAGCACCGACAGGGAGGGGCGGTACGAGCAGTACTTC.

This sequence joins TRBV6-6 and TRBJ1-2, with TRBD1 matching over 8 bases. CDR3 length: 16 amino acids. Trimming at V came to 5 bases and at J to 5 bases, leaving 13 bases not matched to a gene. The germline V gene has CDR1 MNHNY and CDR2 SVGAGI (reference sequence). The CDR3 sequence is CASSLARDRRKYGYTF. Written as DNA, the CDR3 is TGTGCCAGCAGTCTCGCCCGGGACAGGAGGAAGTATGGCTACACCTTC.

This sequence joins TRBV6-1 and TRBJ1-5; D unresolved. V was clipped by 5 bases and J by 7 bases, with 6 bases between them. Per germline, CDR1 MNHNS and CDR2 SASEGT. This CDR3 is built from 11 residues. The CDR3 DNA follows: TGTGCCAGCAGTACCCCCCAGCCCCAGCATTTT. It encodes CASSTPQPQHF.